The clone carrying this TCR beta chain has only a few counts. This sample was included in a study of T cells after yellow fever vaccination. V lost 5 bases, J lost 1 base, and 14 bases lay in between. This CDR3 is 15 amino acids long. TCRdb recomputed calls from the 5' RACE reads with MiXCR, one row per CDR3 protein. Among roughly 150,000 distinct CDR3 sequences, 6% to 7.5% were seen once, and the ten largest hold 2.5% to 3%. The rearrangement uses TRBV12-3 or TRBV12-4 and TRBJ2-5; D is unclear. Sequences were derived from CD4+ T cells sorted from PBMCs, sampled around 5 days after the first yellow fever vaccination. The sequence came from a man younger than 35 who received the YFV17D yellow fever vaccine. The CDR3 DNA is TGTGCCAGCAGTCGCTTGGCAGGCCTCCAAGAGACCCAGTACTTC. Protein product: CASSRLAGLQETQYF.